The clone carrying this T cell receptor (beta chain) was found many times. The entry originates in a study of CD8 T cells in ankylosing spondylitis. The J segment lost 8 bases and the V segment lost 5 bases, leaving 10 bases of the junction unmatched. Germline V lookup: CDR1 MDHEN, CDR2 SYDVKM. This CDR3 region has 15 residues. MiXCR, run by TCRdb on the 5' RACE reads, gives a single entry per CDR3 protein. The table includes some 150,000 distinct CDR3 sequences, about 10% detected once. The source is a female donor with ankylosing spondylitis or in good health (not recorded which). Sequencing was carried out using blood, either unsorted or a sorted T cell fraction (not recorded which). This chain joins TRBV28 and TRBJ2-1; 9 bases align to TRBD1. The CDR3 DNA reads TGTGCCAGCAGTATCATCGGACAGGGGACCGATGAGCAGTTCTTC. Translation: CASSIIGQGTDEQFF.